The 14 T cell receptor beta chains below were found in one sample sequenced in a study of a mutant IDH1 vaccine in newly diagnosed glioma. Assay: immunoSEQ multiplex PCR; the TCRdb copy retains only in-frame clones and omits some. Of around 92,000 clones listed, 70% to 90% are singletons. Time point in this sample: baseline, week 1 (first vaccination visit). Noted treatment: pre-vaccination baseline after standard-of-care therapy. Specimen: PBMCs, collected from a glioma patient treated with radiotherapy, temozolomide or both. The receptors here all came from a woman aged 45 to 65 with glioma.

This clone was detected once. The chain couples TRBV11-2 to TRBJ2-5; perhaps TRBD2 as D (5 bases). This CDR3 contains 12 residues. Germline V CDR1 and CDR2: SGHAT, FQNNGV. The ends were cut back, 3 bases at V and 11 bases at J, with 13 bases in the middle. CDR3 sequence: CASSFYLGEQYF. The CDR3 nucleotides are TGTGCCAGCAGCTTCTACCTTGGGGAGCAGTACTTC.

This chain uses TRBV7-9 with TRBJ1-1; the D gene is possibly TRBD1 (5 bases). The V gene's germline CDR1 is SEHNR and CDR2 FQNEAQ (reference sequence). The CDR3 loop spans 13 amino acids. Trimming took 5 bases from V and 3 from J, leaving 10 bases between them. CDR3: CASSHGTDTEAFF. CDR3 sequence (DNA): TGTGCCAGCAGCCATGGGACGGACACTGAAGCTTTCTTT.

The V and J genes are TRBV30 and TRBJ2-3, with 11 bases aligning to TRBD2. The ends lost 4 bases at V and 2 bases at J; junction bases unmatched: 8. Germline CDR1 is GTSNPN and CDR2 is SVGIG (reference sequence). The CDR3 spans 16 residues. CDR3 DNA sequence: TGTGCCTGGACCATTGGACTAGCGGGTTACACAGATACGCAGTATTTT. It encodes CAWTIGLAGYTDTQYF.

The chain employs TRBV20-1 and TRBJ2-1; the D is unclear. The CDR3 is 11 amino acids. Looked up from germline, CDR1 is DFQATT and CDR2 is SNEGSKA (reference sequence). The V end lost 0 bases, the J end lost 8 bases, and 5 bases lay between the germline ends. The CDR3 nucleotides read TGCAGTGCTAGAGATTACCATGAGCAGTTCTTC. This sequence encodes CSARDYHEQFF.

This sequence joins TRBV5-6 and TRBJ2-7, with a tentative D call TRBD2 (5 bases). V was cut by 2 bases and J by 3 bases, with 9 bases left in between. Germline V gives CDR1 SGHDT, CDR2 YYEEEE. The CDR3 consists of 13 residues. The CDR3 nucleotides read TGTGCCAGCAGCTTCGGACTCAGCTACGAGCAGTACTTC. It specifies CASSFGLSYEQYF.

The rearrangement joins TRBV20-1 to TRBJ2-1; a weak D match, TRBD1 (5 bases). Trimming took 6 bases from V and 9 from J, leaving 12 bases between them. Germline assignment: CDR1 DFQATT and CDR2 SNEGSKA (reference sequence). The CDR3 sequence is 11 residues long. The CDR3 sequence is CSADGQAEQFF. CDR3 sequence (DNA): TGCAGTGCCGACGGACAAGCTGAGCAGTTCTTC.

The V and J genes are TRBV6-6 and TRBJ1-6; D uncertain. This CDR3 is built from 15 residues. The germline V and J ends were trimmed by 2 bases and 7 bases, with 12 bases remaining between them. CDR1 is MNHNY and CDR2 is SVGAGI in the germline V gene (reference sequence). This chain's CDR3 is CASSYVAAWNSPLHF. CDR3 sequence (DNA): TGTGCCAGCAGTTACGTCGCAGCTTGGAATTCACCCCTCCACTTT.

This sequence joins TRBV29-1 and TRBJ2-7, with 7 bases fitting TRBD2. The junction had 12 bases not matched to a gene; V was cut back by 7 bases and J by 6 bases. The CDR3 is 13 residues long. Per germline, CDR1 SQVTM and CDR2 ANQGSEA. CDR3 amino acids: CSAGGAGVSEQYF. The DNA for the CDR3 is TGCAGCGCGGGGGGTGCGGGAGTATCCGAGCAGTACTTC.

On this clone itself: Within the sample, other DNA sequences also encode this same CDR3. This chain links TRBV9 with TRBJ2-1; TRBD2 matches 7 bases. Germline CDR1 SGDLS, CDR2 YYNGEE. J gave up 0 bases and V 0 bases, and 3 bases lay outside the gene matches. The CDR3 consists of 16 residues. The CDR3 loop reads CASSVGGSSSYNEQFF. CDR3 DNA sequence: TGTGCCAGCAGCGTAGGCGGGAGCAGCTCCTACAATGAGCAGTTCTTC. The full variable domain, in which reference TRBV9 and TRBJ2-1 provide the parts outside the CDR3, is DSGVTQTPKHLITATGQRVTLRCSPRSGDLSVYWYQQSLDQGLQFLIQYYNGEERAKGNILERFSAQQFPDLHSELNLSSLELGDSALYFCASSVGGSSSYNEQFFGPGTRLTVL.

The chain employs TRBV10-3 and TRBJ2-3; unclear D gene. The CDR3 loop spans 13 amino acids. Germline values: CDR1 ENHRY, CDR2 SYGVKD. V dropped 11 bases and J dropped 1 base, with 13 bases sitting between them. The CDR3 DNA reads as TGTGCCTCCCTGGGCCCCGGCACAGATACGCAGTATTTT. Translated, it gives CASLGPGTDTQYF.

This clone has just one count. The CDR3 here is CASSPPQGEGYGYTF. As DNA, the CDR3 is TGTGCCAGCAGCCCCCCGCAGGGGGAAGGCTATGGCTACACCTTC. This chain joins TRBV5-6 and TRBJ1-2, with 7 bases matching TRBD1. The junction had 10 bases not matched to a gene; V was cut back by 4 bases and J by 4 bases. The CDR3 has 15 amino acids. Germline loops: CDR1 SGHDT, CDR2 YYEEEE.

This chain joins TRBV28 and TRBJ2-7, with 7 bases identical to TRBD1. Germline values: CDR1 MDHEN, CDR2 SYDVKM. CDR3 length: 15 amino acids. The V segment lost 6 bases and the J segment 1 base; nucleotides outside the gene matches: 9. The CDR3 DNA follows: TGTGCCAGCAGCTTAAGCCGGACAGGATCCTACGAGCAGTACTTC. Translation: CASSLSRTGSYEQYF.

CDR3 region: CASSLGSLGAAGELFF. CDR3 nucleotides: TGTGCCAGCAGCTTAGGTTCATTGGGGGCGGCCGGGGAGCTGTTTTTT. The chain joins TRBV7-9 to TRBJ2-2, with D perhaps matching TRBD1 (6 bases). Deletions cut 1 base from V and 6 bases from J, with 15 bases between. Germline values: CDR1 SEHNR, CDR2 FQNEAQ (reference sequence). The CDR3 extends over 16 amino acids.

This clone was seen just once. The chain employs TRBV5-6 and TRBJ2-1, with no clear D. V lost 4 bases, J lost 7 bases, and 15 bases lay in between. Germline values: CDR1 SGHDT, CDR2 YYEEEE. The CDR3 is made up of 14 amino acids. CDR3 residues: CASSLRTGRNEQFF. As DNA, the CDR3 is TGTGCCAGCAGCCTTAGAACGGGCCGGAATGAGCAGTTCTTC.